This TCR beta chain was identified during a study of blood T cell repertoires in COVID-19. Study-wide background: PBMCs, B-cell-depleted T cells, or T cells were the source of the cDNA or gDNA that made up the material.

Germline lookup yields CDR1 LNHDA and CDR2 SQIVND (reference sequence). V lost 5 bases and J lost 1; bases outside the gene matches: 10. CDR3 length equals 17 residues. Using immunoSEQ multiplex PCR, the repertoire was profiled, and TCRdb retains in-frame clones only, with some absent. This sample carries under 95,000 clones, around four fifths of them seen once, and the ten largest clones take roughly 12%. V gene TRBV19 combines with J gene TRBJ2-4; 8 nucleotides line up with TRBD1. The sequenced sample consisted of peripheral blood. The sequence came from a man in his 70s with acute or convalescent COVID-19. The DNA of the CDR3 is TGTGCCAGTAGTGAACAAGGGACAGGCATGGCCAAAAACATTCAGTACTTC. It codes for CASSEQGTGMAKNIQYF.